This T cell receptor beta chain was sequenced for a study of blood T cell repertoires in COVID-19. At the level of the study: Material from acute and convalescent COVID-19 was sourced from the United States, Italy and Spain.

The CDR3 spans 13 residues. Germline V gene sequence: CDR1 LGHDT, CDR2 YNNKEL (reference sequence). V lost 2 bases and J lost 6; bases outside the gene matches: 3. Only in-frame clones appear in the TCRdb table, and some are missing; sequencing was by immunoSEQ multiplex PCR. The repertoire holds some 280,000 clones, around 90% seen once, with 0.94% in the top ten. This chain links TRBV3-1 (or the pseudogene TRBV3-2) with TRBJ2-7, with 8 bases matching TRBD1. The sample comprised peripheral blood. This TCR came from a woman aged 40 to 50 who had recovered from COVID-19. The CDR3 DNA sequence: TGTGCCAGCAGCCAACCGACAGGGGCCGAGCAGTACTTC. Translating it yields CASSQPTGAEQYF.